This TCR beta chain emerged from a study of monozygotic twins with inflammatory bowel disease. General observations from the study: The analysis failed to separate different T cell subtypes. IBD patients shared fewer clonotypes with others than healthy twins, especially with disease activity.

Following a re-call of the 5' RACE reads, TCRdb has one entry per CDR3 protein and lacks DNA. Across 400,000 or so distinct CDR3 sequences, the top ten clones capture 2.4% of the sample. Note on this clonotype: What it binds is unknown.

The receptor was isolated from a human donor with ulcerative colitis or Crohn's disease, or a healthy co-twin of an affected twin (not recorded which). The sample consisted of blood.

The CDR3 sequence is CASGTLGQTEAFF. The V gene is TRBV5-1, the J gene TRBJ1-1; TCRdb names TRBD1, which stays unverified in the absence of DNA. CDR1 and CDR2 (germline): SGHRS, YFSETQ. This CDR3 has 13 residues.